This is a list of T cell receptor beta chains from one sample in a study of shared clonotypes between healthy human individuals. Assay used: immunoSEQ multiplex PCR; TCRdb lists only in-frame clones, some missing. The sample shows about 2 million clones, about 95% of them seen only once. What was sequenced was naive CD8+ T cells sorted from blood. All receptors come from a young man in good health. Both conserved end residues are part of each CDR3. D genes are given only for firm matches. Clone size appears in some rows only: once, few, many, or a class for an expanded clone.

cdr3_nt	cdr3_aa	j_call	v_call	clone_size	d_call
TGTGCCAGCAGGACTGACGCGAACAATGAGCAGTTCTTC	CASRTDANNEQFF	TRBJ2-1	TRBV2	once	-
TGTGCCAGCAGCGAGCATCCACTAGCGGGAGACGGCAATGAGCAGTTCTTC	CASSEHPLAGDGNEQFF	TRBJ2-1	TRBV5-4	-	TRBD2
TGTGCCAGCAGCCCCCGCGGGAGCATAAAATACGAGCAGTACTTC	CASSPRGSIKYEQYF	TRBJ2-7	TRBV11-2	-	TRBD2
TGTGCCAGCAGCGCTACAGGGGGGATTAATGAAAAACTGTTTTTT	CASSATGGINEKLFF	TRBJ1-4	TRBV9	-	TRBD1
TGCGCCAGCAGTGATGCGGGGGGACAGGAGACCCAGTACTTC	CASSDAGGQETQYF	TRBJ2-5	TRBV10-1	-	-
TGCGCCAGCAGCCAAGTCCCGTTTAGCGAGCTATACAATGAGCAGTTCTTC	CASSQVPFSELYNEQFF	TRBJ2-1	TRBV4-3	once	-
TGCGCCAGCAGCCAACGCGTCACCGGGGAGCTGTTTTTT	CASSQRVTGELFF	TRBJ2-2	TRBV4-1	-	-
TGTGCCACCAGCAGAGAACCCCCAGGGGATATTCTATTC	CATSREPPGDILF	TRBJ1-2	TRBV15	-	-
TGTGCCAGCAGTTTCCTGGGGGGGTGGACTGAAGCTTTCTTT	CASSFLGGWTEAFF	TRBJ1-1	TRBV27	-	-
TGTGCCAGCAGCGTATCCTTAGCGGGGGACCTAGATACGCAGTATTTT	CASSVSLAGDLDTQYF	TRBJ2-3	TRBV9	-	TRBD2
TGTGCCAGCAGCCCCCGGGCAGGGAGGAACGAGCAGTACTTC	CASSPRAGRNEQYF	TRBJ2-7	TRBV27	-	-
TGTGCCAGCAGCTTAGCCGGACAGGGGGCCGAGGGCTACACCTTC	CASSLAGQGAEGYTF	TRBJ1-2	TRBV7-9	-	TRBD1
TGTGCCTGGAGTGAGGGTACGACGGATGGCTACACCTTC	CAWSEGTTDGYTF	TRBJ1-2	TRBV30	-	-
TGTGCCAGCAGCCAAGATCTACCGTCAGATAGCAATCAGCCCCAGCATTTT	CASSQDLPSDSNQPQHF	TRBJ1-5	TRBV14	-	-
TGTGCCACCAGCAGAGATTCCGGGGACTGGATTTACGAGCAGTACTTC	CATSRDSGDWIYEQYF	TRBJ2-7	TRBV15	-	-
TGCAGCGTCCAAGGGACAGCGCTATCCTACAATGAGCAGTTCTTC	CSVQGTALSYNEQFF	TRBJ2-1	TRBV29-1	-	TRBD1
TGTGCCAGCAGCTCAGGAGGGACGGGAACTAATGAAAAACTGTTTTTT	CASSSGGTGTNEKLFF	TRBJ1-4	TRBV5-6	-	-
TGTGCCAGCAGCCAAGGACTAGCGGGGGGGCCCGGGGAGACCCAGTACTTC	CASSQGLAGGPGETQYF	TRBJ2-5	TRBV7-6	once	TRBD2
TGTGCCAGCAGGGGACTAGGTGACAATGAGCAGTTCTTC	CASRGLGDNEQFF	TRBJ2-1	TRBV7-2	-	TRBD2
TGCGCCAGCAGCCCGGGACAGGCTCTCTACGAGCAGTACTTC	CASSPGQALYEQYF	TRBJ2-7	TRBV4-3	-	TRBD1
TGTGCCAGCACGGAGGGCCTTGGAGATACGCAGTATTTT	CASTEGLGDTQYF	TRBJ2-3	TRBV6-1	-	-
TGTGCCAGTAGCCATGACAGGGAAGGTCATCAGCCCCAGCATTTT	CASSHDREGHQPQHF	TRBJ1-5	TRBV19	-	TRBD1
TGTGCCAGCAGCCCCCCTCTGGGGGAAGATACGCAGTATTTT	CASSPPLGEDTQYF	TRBJ2-3	TRBV7-9	-	-
TGTGCCAGCAGCGGACCCGGGACAAACTACGAGCAGTACTTC	CASSGPGTNYEQYF	TRBJ2-7	TRBV7-9	-	-
TGTGCCAGCAGCTTGGGAGGGGTACCCCTCCACTTT	CASSLGGVPLHF	TRBJ1-6	TRBV5-4	-	-
TGTGCCAGCAGCGTAGGGTTAGGGGAAGGCCAAGAGACCCAGTACTTC	CASSVGLGEGQETQYF	TRBJ2-5	TRBV9	-	-
TGTGCCAGCAGTGAAGCTCCGAGGACGGTTAGCACAGATACGCAGTATTTT	CASSEAPRTVSTDTQYF	TRBJ2-3	TRBV6-1	-	-
TGTGCCACCCCGGGGGCAAGGGGCTCCTACGAGCAGTACTTC	CATPGARGSYEQYF	TRBJ2-7	TRBV25-1	-	-
TGTGCCAGCAGATCGGGACAGAGCACAGATACGCAGTATTTT	CASRSGQSTDTQYF	TRBJ2-3	TRBV6-5	-	TRBD1
TGCGCCAGCAGCCAAGAGTGGGCTAGCTTGGGCTACGAGCAGTACTTC	CASSQEWASLGYEQYF	TRBJ2-7	TRBV4-1	-	-
TGCGCCAGCAGCCAAGAAGAGGCGGGAGGGTCTAGCCAAGAGACCCAGTACTTC	CASSQEEAGGSSQETQYF	TRBJ2-5	TRBV4-3	-	TRBD2
TGTGCCAGCAGTTTATTCGACAGGGGACTCTCTGGGGCCAACGTCCTGACTTTC	CASSLFDRGLSGANVLTF	TRBJ2-6	TRBV5-4	once	TRBD1
TGTGCCAGCAGCGTAGGGACGGATGGGTATGGCTACACCTTC	CASSVGTDGYGYTF	TRBJ1-2	TRBV9	-	-
TGTGCCAGCAGCTTAGGCCAGGGGTCCCACGAGCAGTACTTC	CASSLGQGSHEQYF	TRBJ2-7	TRBV13	-	-
TGTGCCAGCCATACAGGGTCCTACGAGCAGTACTTC	CASHTGSYEQYF	TRBJ2-7	TRBV6-5	-	-
TGTGCCAGCAGCTTATCCGGGGGAGCGAACACCGGGGAGCTGTTTTTT	CASSLSGGANTGELFF	TRBJ2-2	TRBV7-9	-	-
TGTGCCACCAGCAGGGGCAGGACTAGGTGGATGAACACTGAAGCTTTCTTT	CATSRGRTRWMNTEAFF	TRBJ1-1	TRBV15	-	-
TGTGCCAGCAGTTACTTCGGCAGTCACCCCTATGGCTACACCTTC	CASSYFGSHPYGYTF	TRBJ1-2	TRBV6-5	-	-
TGTGCTAGCAGCTTAGGCCCCTTTTGGGGCGAGGGGGCGGATGAGCAGTTCTTC	CASSLGPFWGEGADEQFF	TRBJ2-1	TRBV7-7	-	TRBD1
TGTGCCAGCAGCTTACCCGGGGCATCGTCCTACGAGCAGTACTTC	CASSLPGASSYEQYF	TRBJ2-7	TRBV7-9	once	-
TGTGCCAGCAGTTTATCGCCGGGTAGCAATCAGCCCCAGCATTTT	CASSLSPGSNQPQHF	TRBJ1-5	TRBV27	-	-
TGTGCCAGCAGTTACCGGACTAGCGGGACTTACGAGCAGTACTTC	CASSYRTSGTYEQYF	TRBJ2-7	TRBV6-5	-	TRBD2
TGTGCCAGCAGTTTGGGACCCGAGGGGAATGAGCAGTTCTTC	CASSLGPEGNEQFF	TRBJ2-1	TRBV6-5	-	-
TGCGCCAGCAGCTCGACAGTATCTGAAGCTTTCTTT	CASSSTVSEAFF	TRBJ1-1	TRBV5-1	-	-
TGTGCCAGCAGTGTAGAGAGCTCCTACGAGCAGTACTTC	CASSVESSYEQYF	TRBJ2-7	TRBV2	-	-
TGTGCCAGCAGTTTATCACGGGGGGCCTACAATGAGCAGTTCTTC	CASSLSRGAYNEQFF	TRBJ2-1	TRBV27	-	TRBD2
TGTGCCAGCAGGGACAGGTCCTCCTACGAGCAGTACTTC	CASRDRSSYEQYF	TRBJ2-7	TRBV2	-	TRBD1
TGTGCCAGCAGCCAAGACGGCGGATATCTTAGCAATCAGCCCCAGCATTTT	CASSQDGGYLSNQPQHF	TRBJ1-5	TRBV5-4	-	-
TGTGCCAGCAGAGCCCATACAGGGAACTATGGCTACACCTTC	CASRAHTGNYGYTF	TRBJ1-2	TRBV9	-	-
TGTGCCATCAGTGAGTTCAGGGGGACAGGAGCCTACGAGCAGTACTTC	CAISEFRGTGAYEQYF	TRBJ2-7	TRBV10-3	-	TRBD1
TGTGCCAGCAGTATAGGGGGACAGGGAGTCCACGAGCAGTACTTC	CASSIGGQGVHEQYF	TRBJ2-7	TRBV27	-	TRBD1
TGTGCCAGCAGTTTGGGGAGTTCCTACGAGCAGTACTTC	CASSLGSSYEQYF	TRBJ2-7	TRBV28	-	-
TGTGCCAGCAGCTTCGGGGGGCGGAACTATGGCTACACCTTC	CASSFGGRNYGYTF	TRBJ1-2	TRBV11-1	-	-
TGTGCCAGCAGCTTAGCAGGGGTCGACTATGGCTACACCTTC	CASSLAGVDYGYTF	TRBJ1-2	TRBV7-8	-	-